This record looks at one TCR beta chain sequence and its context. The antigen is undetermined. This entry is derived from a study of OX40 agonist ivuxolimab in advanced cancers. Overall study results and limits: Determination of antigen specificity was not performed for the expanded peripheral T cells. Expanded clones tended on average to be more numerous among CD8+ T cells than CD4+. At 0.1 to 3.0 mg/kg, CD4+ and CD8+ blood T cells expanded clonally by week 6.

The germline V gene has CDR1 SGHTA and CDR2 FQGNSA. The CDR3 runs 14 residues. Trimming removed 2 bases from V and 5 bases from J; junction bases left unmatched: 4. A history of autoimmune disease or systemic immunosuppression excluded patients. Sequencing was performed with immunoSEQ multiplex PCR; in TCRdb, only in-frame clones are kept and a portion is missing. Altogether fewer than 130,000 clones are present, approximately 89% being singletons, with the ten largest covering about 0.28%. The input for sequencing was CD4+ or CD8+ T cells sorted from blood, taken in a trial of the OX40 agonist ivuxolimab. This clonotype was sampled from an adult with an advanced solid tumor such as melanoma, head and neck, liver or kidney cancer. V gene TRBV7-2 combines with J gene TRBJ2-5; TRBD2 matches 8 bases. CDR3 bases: TGTGCCAGCAGCTTAAGCGGGAGAGGGGAGACCCAGTACTTC. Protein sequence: CASSLSGRGETQYF.